The 10 T cell receptor beta chains reported below all come from one sample, sequenced in a study of blood T cell repertoires in COVID-19. Profiled with immunoSEQ multiplex PCR; TCRdb holds only in-frame clones, not every one. The data hold 250,000 to 350,000 clones, with 80% to 90% observed a single time. Sequencing input: peripheral blood. The receptors were sampled from a young woman with active or convalescent COVID-19.

The V and J genes are TRBV6-1 and TRBJ2-2; D perhaps matches TRBD2 (6 bases). The length of the CDR3 is 18 residues. V was trimmed by 1 base and J by 0 bases, leaving 15 bases between them. The germline V gene encodes CDR1 MNHNS and CDR2 SASEGT. The CDR3 is CASSEVLAWGANTGELFF. CDR3 in DNA: TGTGCCAGCAGTGAAGTCCTAGCTTGGGGGGCGAACACCGGGGAGCTGTTTTTT.

The chain has TRBV3-1 (or the pseudogene TRBV3-2) and TRBJ1-1; D is undetermined. Germline CDR1 reads LGHDT; CDR2 reads YNNKEL (reference sequence). Trimming stripped 5 bases from V and 1 base from J, with 8 bases between. The CDR3 extends over 13 amino acids. CDR3 DNA sequence: TGTGCCAGCAGCTTGAGTACGAACACTGAAGCTTTCTTT. This codes for CASSLSTNTEAFF.

V usage is TRBV6-5 and J usage is TRBJ2-2, with 10 nucleotides matching TRBD1. The CDR3 totals 14 residues. Germline V gene lookup returns CDR1 MNHEY and CDR2 SVGAGI. The ends lost 4 bases at V and 8 bases at J; junction bases unmatched: 4. This chain's CDR3 is CASSSRDRGGELFF. In nucleotides, the CDR3 is TGTGCCAGCAGTTCCAGGGACAGGGGAGGGGAGCTGTTTTTT.

The chain couples TRBV14 to TRBJ1-4; D is perhaps TRBD1 (5 bases). This CDR3 contains 15 residues. Germline V lookup: CDR1 SGHDN, CDR2 FVKESK. V lost 4 bases and J 2 bases, leaving 11 bases between the germline ends. The CDR3 loop is CASSLQGSTNEKLFF. The CDR3 DNA is TGTGCCAGCAGCCTCCAGGGTTCCACTAATGAAAAACTGTTTTTT.

The chain uses TRBV11-2 and TRBJ2-2; 8 bases align to TRBD1. V lost 8 bases, J lost 8 bases, and 10 bases stayed unmatched. Germline V gene data show CDR1 as SGHAT and CDR2 as FQNNGV. The CDR3 extends over 14 amino acids. CDR3 region: CASGKPGGAGELFF. In nucleotides, the CDR3 is TGTGCCAGCGGTAAACCAGGGGGCGCGGGGGAGCTGTTTTTT.

The CDR3: CASSLDRGSGNTIYF. Written as DNA, the CDR3 is TGTGCCAGCAGCTTGGACCGGGGCTCTGGAAACACCATATATTTT. The gene calls are TRBV5-8 and TRBJ1-3, with no clear D. CDR1 SGHTS and CDR2 YDEGEE come from the germline V gene. The CDR3 is 15 amino acids. The V and J ends lost 0 bases and 0 bases respectively, with 7 bases between them.

V gene TRBV7-9 combines with J gene TRBJ1-1, with D uncertain. CDR1 and CDR2 from the germline V gene are SEHNR and FQNEAQ (reference sequence). The CDR3 consists of 13 residues. Trimming cost V 5 bases and J 4 bases, with 11 bases left between them. This chain's CDR3 is CASSPDSVTEAFF. CDR3 coding DNA: TGTGCCAGCAGCCCTGATTCGGTCACTGAAGCTTTCTTT.

CDR3 residues: CASSQGPGLARPNTQYF. As DNA, the CDR3 is TGTGCCAGCAGCCAAGGTCCCGGACTAGCCCGGCCAAATACGCAGTATTTT. The rearrangement joins TRBV3-1 (or the pseudogene TRBV3-2) to TRBJ2-3; TRBD2 matches 8 bases. The germline V gene encodes CDR1 LGHDT and CDR2 YNNKEL (reference sequence). This CDR3 has 17 residues. Trimming cost V 1 base and J 7 bases; bases outside gene matches: 13.

The chain links TRBV18 to TRBJ2-7; 10 bases are shared with TRBD2. CDR3 length equals 14 residues. Unmatched junction bases numbered 7, after V lost 3 bases and J lost 8 bases. The germline V gene encodes CDR1 KGHSH and CDR2 LQKENI. The CDR3, as DNA: TGTGCCAGCTCACCCGGGACTAGCGTCGTCCAGCAGTACTTC. This gives the protein CASSPGTSVVQQYF.

The rearrangement uses TRBV6-2 or TRBV6-3 and TRBJ1-1; 10 nucleotides line up with TRBD1. CDR3 length: 16 residues. Germline-derived CDR1 and CDR2 are MNHEY and SVGEGT. Trimming removed 5 bases from V and 0 bases from J; junction bases left unmatched: 6. CDR3 residues: CASSLGTGVVNTEAFF. The CDR3 bases are TGTGCCAGCAGTCTAGGGACAGGGGTGGTGAACACTGAAGCTTTCTTT.